This TCR beta chain stems from a study of monozygotic twins with inflammatory bowel disease. The study, taken as a whole, reports: Telling different T cell subtypes apart from each other was not possible.

Germline V gene data show CDR1 as SGHRS and CDR2 as YFSETQ. This CDR3 is built from 18 residues. TCRdb re-called the 5' RACE reads; one entry per CDR3 protein, DNA not given. The specimen's table records approximately 340,000 distinct CDR3 sequences. On this clonotype itself: Its antigen is not known.

The J gene is TRBJ2-7, the V gene TRBV5-1; with no DNA, the TCRdb D assignment of TRBD1 cannot be verified. Sequencing was carried out using blood. The clonotype was recovered from a human donor with ulcerative colitis or Crohn's disease, or a healthy co-twin of an affected twin (not recorded which). The CDR3 sequence is CASSLEAEGAIHYYEQYF.